A single sample gave rise to the 20 T cell receptor beta chains below, sequenced in a study of blood T cell repertoires in COVID-19. Some clones are missing from TCRdb's copy, which holds only in-frame ones; the method was immunoSEQ multiplex PCR. The sample lists roughly 330,000 clones, 88% occurring once. Sequencing was carried out using peripheral blood. The receptor set was obtained from a woman between 50 and 59 years old with active or convalescent COVID-19.

The V gene is TRBV4-3, the J gene TRBJ2-2, with D perhaps TRBD2 (5 bases). The CDR3 runs to 13 residues. Looked up from germline, CDR1 is LGHNA and CDR2 is YSLEER. V was pared by 4 bases and J by 8 bases, with 11 bases between. The CDR3 DNA reads as TGCGCCAGCAGCCTCCGGGGAGAGGGGGAGCTGTTTTTT. It specifies CASSLRGEGELFF.

The rearrangement joins TRBV18 to TRBJ1-1; 9 bases are a match to TRBD1. The CDR3 totals 14 residues. Germline V gene data show CDR1 as KGHSH and CDR2 as LQKENI. With V trimmed by 4 bases and J by 7 bases, 7 bases remained unmatched. Here the CDR3 DNA reads TGTGCCAGCTCACACTCGGACAGGGGAAATGAAGCTTTCTTT. This codes for CASSHSDRGNEAFF.

CDR3 coding DNA: TGTGCTAGTGGTTTGGGTATTAGCGGGGTTTCCTACGAGCAGTACTTC. Its protein is CASGLGISGVSYEQYF. V gene TRBV12-5 combines with J gene TRBJ2-7, with TRBD2 matching 8 bases. CDR1 is LGHNT and CDR2 is FRNRAP in the germline V gene. Trimming at V came to 1 base and at J to 1 base, leaving 6 bases not matched to a gene. CDR3 length: 16 amino acids.

V usage is TRBV30 and J usage is TRBJ1-2; the D gene is possibly TRBD1 (5 bases). V lost 4 bases and J lost 8, with 17 bases in between. Germline values: CDR1 GTSNPN, CDR2 SVGIG (reference sequence). CDR3 length: 13 residues. The CDR3: CAWNGHNKDGYTF. The CDR3 bases are TGTGCCTGGAACGGACATAATAAGGACGGCTACACCTTC. Using reference TRBV30 and TRBJ1-2 for the parts outside the CDR3, the full variable domain is SQTIHQWPATLVQPVGSPLSLECTVEGTSNPNLYWYRQAAGRGLQLLFYSVGIGQISSEVPQNLSASRPQDRQFILSSKKLLLSDSGFYLCAWNGHNKDGYTFGSGTRLTVV.

A single count supports this clone. The V call is TRBV5-4, the J call TRBJ2-6; perhaps TRBD2 as D (6 bases). V lost 0 bases, J lost 4 bases, and 23 bases lay in between. CDR3 length equals 20 residues. The germline V gene encodes CDR1 SGHNT and CDR2 YYREEE (reference sequence). The CDR3 DNA follows: TGTGCCAGCAGCTTGGGATTCTTTGGGGCAGGAGGGCCCGGGGCCAACGTCCTGACTTTC. Its protein product is CASSLGFFGAGGPGANVLTF.

The CDR3 loop is CASSVGAPNTEAFF. CDR3 in DNA: TGTGCCAGCAGCGTAGGGGCACCGAACACTGAAGCTTTCTTT. The chain couples TRBV9 to TRBJ1-1; no reliable D call. V was clipped by 0 bases and J by 1 base, with 7 bases between them. From germline, CDR1 is SGDLS and CDR2 YYNGEE. The CDR3 runs 14 residues.

The chain is built from TRBV5-1 and TRBJ2-5, with D possibly being TRBD2 (5 bases). Germline CDR1 and CDR2: SGHRS and YFSETQ. Trimming stripped 6 bases from V and 5 bases from J, with 17 bases between. This CDR3 spans 14 amino acids. The CDR3, as DNA: TGCGCCAGCACCCCCCGAGGGTTAGTCGAGACCCAGTACTTC. Protein product: CASTPRGLVETQYF.

The rearrangement uses TRBV10-1 and TRBJ1-6; D perhaps matches TRBD1 (6 bases). The CDR3 totals 14 residues. Trimming took off 3 bases at V and 6 bases at J, with 9 bases between the two ends. The germline V gene encodes CDR1 WNHNN and CDR2 SYGVQD (reference sequence). CDR3 nucleotides: TGCGCCAGCAGTGAAAACAGGGTTAATTCACCCCTCCACTTT. Translated: CASSENRVNSPLHF.

The DNA of the CDR3 is TGTGCCAGCAGCGCGGACAGTGACTATGGCTACACCTTC. Translation: CASSADSDYGYTF. The chain links TRBV11-1 to TRBJ1-2; a possible D gene is TRBD1 (6 bases). Germline V gives CDR1 SGHAT, CDR2 FQDESV (reference sequence). Trimming took 5 bases from V and 3 from J, leaving 10 bases between them. This CDR3 spans 13 amino acids.

The CDR3 DNA reads TGTGCCAGCAGCGTAGCCGGAGTGCGGGGTACAGATACGCAGTATTTT. Translating gives CASSVAGVRGTDTQYF. This sequence joins TRBV9 and TRBJ2-3; a possible D gene is TRBD2 (6 bases). This CDR3 spans 16 amino acids. CDR1 and CDR2 from the germline V gene are SGDLS and YYNGEE. Trimming took off 0 bases at V and 3 bases at J, with 14 bases between the two ends.

Only a few counts were recorded for this clone. The gene calls are TRBV9 and TRBJ2-2, with TRBD1 identical over 7 bases. V lost 3 bases to trimming and J lost 7 bases; unmatched junction nucleotides: 6. This CDR3 has 14 amino acids. Germline CDR1 and CDR2: SGDLS and YYNGEE. The CDR3 sequence: CASSAGGYGGELFF. The CDR3 DNA follows: TGTGCCAGCAGCGCAGGGGGTTACGGCGGGGAGCTGTTTTTT. Together with reference TRBV9 and TRBJ2-2, the CDR3 gives the full variable domain: DSGVTQTPKHLITATGQRVTLRCSPRSGDLSVYWYQQSLDQGLQFLIQYYNGEERAKGNILERFSAQQFPDLHSELNLSSLELGDSALYFCASSAGGYGGELFFGEGSRLTVL.

This clone was seen only once. This chain links TRBV30 with TRBJ2-2, with TRBD1 identical over 10 bases. Germline assignment: CDR1 GTSNPN and CDR2 SVGIG (reference sequence). The trim removed 2 bases at V and 4 bases at J, leaving 4 bases unmatched. CDR3 length: 15 amino acids. Here the CDR3 DNA reads TGTGCCTGGAGTTACGGACAGGGGGGCACCGGGGAGCTGTTTTTT. Its translation: CAWSYGQGGTGELFF.

The rearrangement joins TRBV19 to TRBJ1-5; TRBD1 matches 7 bases. This CDR3 region has 16 residues. The V segment lost 4 bases and the J segment 6 bases; nucleotides outside the gene matches: 12. Germline CDR1 is LNHDA and CDR2 is SQIVND (reference sequence). CDR3 protein: CASSTLTGTGGQPQHF. The CDR3 DNA is TGTGCCAGTAGTACATTGACAGGGACGGGCGGTCAGCCCCAGCATTTT.

This clone appeared once. The chain has TRBV5-1 and TRBJ1-4, with 7 positions matching TRBD1. Germline values: CDR1 SGHRS, CDR2 YFSETQ. The V gene end was trimmed by 2 bases and the J gene end by 6 bases; junction bases not matched to a gene: 4. CDR3 size: 14 residues. This CDR3 reads CASSLRQGDEKLFF. The CDR3, as DNA: TGCGCCAGCAGCTTAAGACAGGGCGATGAAAAACTGTTTTTT.

This clone appeared a few times. The chain couples TRBV5-1 to TRBJ2-7; perhaps TRBD2 as D (6 bases). Trimming pared 5 bases from V and 2 bases from J, leaving 11 bases between. Germline V gene data show CDR1 as SGHRS and CDR2 as YFSETQ. There are 13 residues in the CDR3. CDR3 sequence: CASRGGNPYEQYF. DNA for the CDR3: TGCGCCAGCAGGGGGGGAAACCCCTACGAGCAGTACTTC.

The chain carries TRBV5-1 and TRBJ1-2; 9 positions match TRBD1. Germline V gene lookup returns CDR1 SGHRS and CDR2 YFSETQ. The CDR3 has 14 amino acids. With V trimmed by 8 bases and J by 3 bases, 8 bases remained unmatched. CDR3 region: CASCPGQGDYGYTF. The DNA for the CDR3 is TGCGCCAGTTGCCCGGGACAGGGAGACTATGGCTACACCTTC.

The sample holds a few counts of this clone. The chain combines TRBV7-3 with TRBJ2-3; D possibly corresponds to TRBD1 (6 bases). The germline V gene encodes CDR1 SGHTA and CDR2 FQGTGA. Trimming shortened V by 6 bases and J by 2 bases, and 18 bases separated the two germline ends. There are 16 residues in the CDR3. This CDR3 reads CASRGVQGQTTDTQYF. In DNA form, the CDR3 reads TGTGCCAGCAGAGGCGTTCAGGGACAAACCACAGATACGCAGTATTTT.

This chain connects TRBV5-1 to TRBJ1-2; 10 nucleotides line up with TRBD1. CDR1 and CDR2 from the germline V gene are SGHRS and YFSETQ. The junction had 13 bases not matched to a gene; V was cut back by 3 bases and J by 5 bases. The CDR3 sequence is 17 residues long. The CDR3: CASSYRPGTGEGYGYTF. CDR3 in DNA: TGCGCCAGCAGCTACCGTCCCGGGACAGGGGAGGGGTATGGCTACACCTTC.

The chain links TRBV6-5 to TRBJ1-1; D is undetermined. The ends were cut back, 6 bases at V and 1 base at J, with 9 bases in the middle. CDR3 length: 13 amino acids. The germline gives CDR1 MNHEY, CDR2 SVGAGI. This CDR3 reads CASRLLPNTEAFF. CDR3 in DNA: TGTGCCAGCAGACTACTGCCGAACACTGAAGCTTTCTTT.

This chain joins TRBV28 and TRBJ2-7; 7 nucleotides align to TRBD2. V dropped 3 bases and J dropped 4; count of bases not matched to a gene: 9. The CDR3 is 15 amino acids. Germline V gene sequence: CDR1 MDHEN, CDR2 SYDVKM. The CDR3 sequence: CASSFAGTIGYEQYF. The CDR3 DNA follows: TGTGCCAGCAGTTTCGCCGGGACTATAGGGTACGAGCAGTACTTC.